This T cell receptor (beta chain) was documented in a study of blood T cell repertoires in COVID-19. Study-level background: Some COVID-19 samples were acute and others convalescent; all came from the United States, Italy and Spain. PBMCs, B-cell-depleted T cells, or T cells provided the cDNA or gDNA that made up the material.

V was cut by 5 bases and J by 12 bases, with 14 bases left in between. The CDR3 is made up of 13 amino acids. CDR1 is SGHTA and CDR2 is FQGNSA in the germline V gene. A few counts support this clone. Original processing notes: Estimation of nucleated cell counts was performed using reference gene primer amplification. Method: immunoSEQ multiplex PCR; TCRdb's copy keeps in-frame clones and lacks some. Clone size and V and J calls were adopted from that table, with D and trimming inferred from the DNA. The table records approximately 87,000 clones, around 88% of them present only once. Sample: peripheral blood. This TCR derives from a man aged 65 to 79 with active or convalescent COVID-19. The rearrangement links TRBV7-2 to TRBJ1-6, with D tentatively TRBD1 (5 bases). The CDR3 region has the DNA TGTGCCAGCAGCCTAGACGGGGGGGGACCCCTCCACTTT. Translated: CASSLDGGGPLHF.